This T cell receptor (beta chain) comes out of a study of shared clonotypes between healthy human individuals. On the study more broadly: The composition of the donors was a couple of women and three men aged 18 to 49.

The V and J ends lost 1 base and 4 bases respectively, with 17 bases between them. The CDR3 contains 17 residues. CDR1 is SEHNR and CDR2 is FQNEAQ in the germline V gene (reference sequence). With regard to this clone: The antigen is not known.

Naive CD8 isolation took CD45RO-negative cells positively selected for CCR7 and excluded terminally differentiated effector memory CD45RA+ cells. Everyone who donated was a Caucasian adult who lived in Nashville, Tennessee. Study-wide points: Tissues were not sampled, only blood, and their repertoires likely differ. Generation of non-shared clonotypes was less probable than generation of clonotypes shared by all four donors.

The repertoire was sequenced with immunoSEQ multiplex PCR; TCRdb's copy has only in-frame clones and lacks some. The sample holds around 600,000 clones, about 95% seen once. Sequenced material: naive CD8+ T cells sorted from blood. The chain joins TRBV7-9 to TRBJ2-1; D is unclear. This clonotype was obtained from a woman between 25 and 40 years old in good health. CDR3: CASSLGTLARGYNEQFF. The DNA for the CDR3 is TGTGCCAGCAGCTTAGGGACCCTGGCGAGAGGTTACAATGAGCAGTTCTTC.